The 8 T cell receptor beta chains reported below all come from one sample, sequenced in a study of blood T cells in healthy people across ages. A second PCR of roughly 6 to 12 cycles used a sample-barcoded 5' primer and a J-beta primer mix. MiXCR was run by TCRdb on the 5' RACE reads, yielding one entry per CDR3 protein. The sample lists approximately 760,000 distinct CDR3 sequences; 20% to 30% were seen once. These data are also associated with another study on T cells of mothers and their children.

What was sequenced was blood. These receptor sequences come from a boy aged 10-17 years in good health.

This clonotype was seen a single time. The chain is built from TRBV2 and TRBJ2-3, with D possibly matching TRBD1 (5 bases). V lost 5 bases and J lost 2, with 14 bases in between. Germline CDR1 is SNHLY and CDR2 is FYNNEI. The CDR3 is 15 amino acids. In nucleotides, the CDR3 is TGTGCCAGCAGTTCCAGACAGCCGGACACAGATACGCAGTATTTT. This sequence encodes CASSSRQPDTDTQYF.

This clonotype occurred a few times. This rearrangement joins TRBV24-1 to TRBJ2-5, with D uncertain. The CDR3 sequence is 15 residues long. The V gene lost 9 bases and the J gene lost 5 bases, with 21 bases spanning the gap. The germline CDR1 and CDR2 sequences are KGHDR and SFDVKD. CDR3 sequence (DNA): TGTGCCACCGGTCGATCCGGGCCGATCGGGGAGACCCAGTACTTC. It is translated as CATGRSGPIGETQYF.

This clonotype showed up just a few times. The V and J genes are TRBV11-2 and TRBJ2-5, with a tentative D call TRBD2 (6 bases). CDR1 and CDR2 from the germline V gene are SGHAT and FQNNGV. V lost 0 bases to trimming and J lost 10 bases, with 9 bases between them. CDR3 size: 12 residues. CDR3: CASSLDRGIQYF. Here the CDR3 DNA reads TGTGCCAGCAGCTTAGATCGGGGGATCCAGTACTTC.

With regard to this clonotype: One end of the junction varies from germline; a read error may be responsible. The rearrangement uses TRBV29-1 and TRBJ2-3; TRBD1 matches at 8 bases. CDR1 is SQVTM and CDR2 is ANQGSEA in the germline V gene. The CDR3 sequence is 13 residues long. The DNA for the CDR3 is TGCAGCGTTGATGCAGGGGGCACCTACGAGCAGTACTTT. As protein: CSVDAGGTYEQYF.

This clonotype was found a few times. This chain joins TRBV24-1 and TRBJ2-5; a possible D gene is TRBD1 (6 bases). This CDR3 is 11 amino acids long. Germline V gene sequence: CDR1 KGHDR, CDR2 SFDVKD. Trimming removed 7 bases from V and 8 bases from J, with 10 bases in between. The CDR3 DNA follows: TGTGCCACCAGCACAGGGCGTACCCAGTACTTC. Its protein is CATSTGRTQYF.

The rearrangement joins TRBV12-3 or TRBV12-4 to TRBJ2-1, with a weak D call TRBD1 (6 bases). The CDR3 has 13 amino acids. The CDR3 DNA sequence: TGTGCTAGCCTAGGGGGAAACTACAATGAGCAGTTCTTC. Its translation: CASLGGNYNEQFF.

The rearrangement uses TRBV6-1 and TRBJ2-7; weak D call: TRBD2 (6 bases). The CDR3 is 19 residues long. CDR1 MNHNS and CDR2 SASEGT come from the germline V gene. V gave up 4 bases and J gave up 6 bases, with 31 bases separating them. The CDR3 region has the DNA TGTGCCAGCAGTGCAGTTCAGGCCCATGCCAGCGGGTTTGATAGCGAGCAGTACTTC. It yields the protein CASSAVQAHASGFDSEQYF.

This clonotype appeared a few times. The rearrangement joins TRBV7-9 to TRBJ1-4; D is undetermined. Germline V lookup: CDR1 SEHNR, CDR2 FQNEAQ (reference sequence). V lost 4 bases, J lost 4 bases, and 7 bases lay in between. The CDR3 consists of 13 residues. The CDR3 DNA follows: TGTGCCAGCAGCTCAACGTATAATGAAAAACTGTTTTTT. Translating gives CASSSTYNEKLFF.